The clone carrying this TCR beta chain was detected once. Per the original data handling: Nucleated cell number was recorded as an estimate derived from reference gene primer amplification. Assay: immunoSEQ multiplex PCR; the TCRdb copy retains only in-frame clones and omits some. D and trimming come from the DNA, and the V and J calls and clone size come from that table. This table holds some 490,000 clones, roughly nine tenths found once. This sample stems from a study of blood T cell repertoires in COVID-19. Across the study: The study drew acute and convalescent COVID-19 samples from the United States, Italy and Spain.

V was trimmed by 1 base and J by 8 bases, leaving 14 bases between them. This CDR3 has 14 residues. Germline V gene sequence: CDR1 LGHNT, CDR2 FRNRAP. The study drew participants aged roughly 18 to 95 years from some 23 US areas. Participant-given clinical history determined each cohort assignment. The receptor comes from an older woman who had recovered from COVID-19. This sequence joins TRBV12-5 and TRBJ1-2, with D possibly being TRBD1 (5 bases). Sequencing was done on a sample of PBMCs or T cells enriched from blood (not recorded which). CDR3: CASGLGQLPWGYTF. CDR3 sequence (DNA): TGTGCTAGTGGTTTGGGACAGCTCCCCTGGGGCTACACCTTC.